The rows below give T cell receptor beta chains drawn from one sample of a study of shared clonotypes between healthy human individuals. Repertoires were generated with immunoSEQ multiplex PCR, while TCRdb's copy carries only in-frame clones and drops some. The data show under 850,000 clones, roughly 92% seen once. What was sequenced was naive CD8+ T cells sorted from blood. These receptors were taken from a young man in good health. CDR3s include the opening cysteine and the closing phenylalanine or tryptophan. Each record gives: V gene, D gene, clone size, J gene, CDR3 DNA, CDR3 protein. A D gene is named only where the DNA matches it firmly. Expanded clones are given a class, and other clones once, few, many or no size at all.

>TRBV4-3|.|.|TRBJ2-1
TGCGCCAGCAGCCGCTCCGGGACTCCTCAGTTCTTC
CASSRSGTPQFF
>TRBV4-1|TRBD1|.|TRBJ2-1
TGCGCCAGCAGCGACCGGGGGACAGGGTTAGTCTATGAGCAGTTCTTC
CASSDRGTGLVYEQFF
>TRBV27|.|.|TRBJ2-5
TGTGCCAGCAGGCAGGCTGTTCGAGAGACCCAGTACTTC
CASRQAVRETQYF
>TRBV6-1|TRBD1|.|TRBJ2-7
TGTGCCAGCAGTGAACGGGCACCCGCTTTCCGGACAGGGATCGAGCAGTACTTC
CASSERAPAFRTGIEQYF
>TRBV5-6|TRBD2|.|TRBJ2-7
TGTGCCAGCAGCCCCGGACTAGCGGGAGGTATAGCTCACGAGCAGTACTTC
CASSPGLAGGIAHEQYF
>TRBV2|.|.|TRBJ1-2
TGTGCCAGCAGGGGGTATGGCTACACCTTC
CASRGYGYTF
>TRBV30|TRBD2|.|TRBJ2-1
TGTGCCTGGAGTGTTGGGACTACCAATGAGCAGTTCTTC
CAWSVGTTNEQFF
>TRBV11-2|TRBD1|.|TRBJ1-5
TGTGCCAGCAGCGAAGTTGGACAGGGGGCGTATAGCAATCAGCCCCAGCATTTT
CASSEVGQGAYSNQPQHF
>TRBV29-1|TRBD1|.|TRBJ2-7
TGCAGCGTTGAAGATCAGGAGACAGGGCGGTCCTACGAGCAGTACTTC
CSVEDQETGRSYEQYF
>TRBV2|.|.|TRBJ2-2
TGTGCCAGCAGTGAAGCGCGGCCCTACACCGGGGAGCTGTTTTTT
CASSEARPYTGELFF
>TRBV11-2|.|once|TRBJ2-5
TGTGCCAGCAGCAAGTTGGGCATCCAAGAGACCCAGTACTTC
CASSKLGIQETQYF